This T cell receptor beta chain originates from a study of shared clonotypes between healthy human individuals. Some clones are missing from TCRdb's copy, which holds only in-frame ones; the method was immunoSEQ multiplex PCR. The sample contains roughly 700,000 clones, 90% of which appear only once. The germline V gene has CDR1 LGHNA and CDR2 YSLEER. V dropped 1 base and J dropped 4; count of bases not matched to a gene: 5. This CDR3 has 15 amino acids. This sequence was found in a man between 18 and 29 years old in good health. Some clones in this sample may be carry-over from other donors' samples. V is TRBV4-3 and J is TRBJ2-7, with 9 bases that match TRBD1. The sample was memory CD8+ T cells from PBMCs. Subset meaning: CD45RO+ cells pooled with CCR7-negative TemRA cells. CDR3 coding DNA: TGCGCCAGCAGCCAAGTAACAGGGGGCGCTTACGAGCAGTACTTC. This encodes CASSQVTGGAYEQYF.